This is a list of T cell receptor beta chains from one sample in a study of T cell responses to AZD1222 COVID-19 vaccine. The protocol was immunoSEQ multiplex PCR, while the TCRdb copy is restricted to in-frame clones and leaves out a portion. In the table there are roughly 130,000 clones, 75% to 95% of which are singletons. Sequencing was performed on peripheral blood, taken 28 days after the second dose of the MenACWY control vaccine. All receptors derive from an adult who received the MenACWY meningococcal vaccine as a control. CDR3s include the opening cysteine and the closing phenylalanine or tryptophan. Expanded clones are given a class, and other clones once, few, many or no size at all.

CDR3 protein: CASSRSDRAEGYTF
clone size: once
V gene: TRBV6-6
J gene: TRBJ1-2

CDR3 protein: CASSPSAGQGNTEAFF
clone size: NA
V gene: TRBV7-3
J gene: TRBJ1-1

CDR3 protein: CASGQEVDTQYF
clone size: NA
V gene: TRBV9
J gene: TRBJ2-3

CDR3 protein: CASSLVGYTEAFF
clone size: NA
V gene: TRBV13
J gene: TRBJ1-1

CDR3 protein: CASSEATRLLEQYF
clone size: few
V gene: TRBV2
J gene: TRBJ2-7

CDR3 protein: CASSMSYREGNTEAFF
clone size: NA
V gene: TRBV19
J gene: TRBJ1-1

CDR3 protein: CASSLQGSRNQETQYF
clone size: NA
V gene: TRBV5-1
J gene: TRBJ2-5

CDR3 protein: CASSYSGFSGAGYTF
clone size: NA
V gene: TRBV6-5
J gene: TRBJ1-2

CDR3 protein: CASSVATGNNSPLHF
clone size: NA
V gene: TRBV9
J gene: TRBJ1-6

CDR3 protein: CAIGTGGGDEQFF
clone size: NA
V gene: TRBV10-3
J gene: TRBJ2-1

CDR3 protein: CASSQVRGAKAGELFF
clone size: NA
V gene: TRBV4-3
J gene: TRBJ2-2

CDR3 protein: CASSLTGVDEQYF
clone size: NA
V gene: TRBV12-3/TRBV12-4
J gene: TRBJ2-7

CDR3 protein: CATSDFTGGTGELFF
clone size: NA
V gene: TRBV24-1
J gene: TRBJ2-2

CDR3 protein: CASSSGPNQETQYF
clone size: NA
V gene: TRBV7-2
J gene: TRBJ2-5

CDR3 protein: CASSLRQNTEAFF
clone size: NA
V gene: TRBV5-8
J gene: TRBJ1-1

CDR3 protein: CASSPGLAGSQETQYF
clone size: once
V gene: TRBV19
J gene: TRBJ2-5

CDR3 protein: CASSGAREYGYTF
clone size: NA
V gene: TRBV10-1
J gene: TRBJ1-2

CDR3 protein: CASSPDGNTEAFF
clone size: once
V gene: TRBV7-3
J gene: TRBJ1-1

CDR3 protein: CASSAGRDSPKSPLHF
clone size: few
V gene: TRBV6-7
J gene: TRBJ1-6

CDR3 protein: CASSLGEGLAGGRSYNEQFF
clone size: once
V gene: TRBV11-3
J gene: TRBJ2-1

CDR3 protein: CASSGLAGGLSTDTQYF
clone size: NA
V gene: TRBV19
J gene: TRBJ2-3